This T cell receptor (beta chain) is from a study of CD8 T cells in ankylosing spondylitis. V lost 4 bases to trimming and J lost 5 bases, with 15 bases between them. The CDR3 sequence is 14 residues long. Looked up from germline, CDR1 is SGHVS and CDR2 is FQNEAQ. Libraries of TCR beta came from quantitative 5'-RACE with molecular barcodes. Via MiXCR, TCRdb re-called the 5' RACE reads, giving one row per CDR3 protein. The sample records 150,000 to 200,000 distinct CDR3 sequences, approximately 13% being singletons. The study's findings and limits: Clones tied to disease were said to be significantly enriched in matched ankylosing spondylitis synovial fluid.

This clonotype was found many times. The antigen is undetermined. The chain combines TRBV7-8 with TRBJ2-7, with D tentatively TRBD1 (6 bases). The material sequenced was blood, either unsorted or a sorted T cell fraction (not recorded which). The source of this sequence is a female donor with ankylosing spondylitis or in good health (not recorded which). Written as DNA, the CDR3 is TGTGCCAGCAGCTCGCAGGGGTTGTCCCACGAGCAGTACTTC. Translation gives CASSSQGLSHEQYF. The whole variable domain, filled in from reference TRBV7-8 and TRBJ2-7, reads GAGVSQSPRYKVAKRGQDVALRCDPISGHVSLFWYQQALGQGPEFLTYFQNEAQLDKSGLPSDRFFAERPEGSVSTLKIQRTQQEDSAVYLCASSSQGLSHEQYFGPGTRLTVT.